These 17 T cell receptor beta chains were all obtained from the same sample, sequenced in a study of T cell repertoires in cytomegalovirus infection. Their antigens remain unidentified. TCRdb redid the calling of the reads with MiXCR, one entry per CDR3 protein. The data show 200,000 to 250,000 distinct CDR3 sequences, less than 50% seen once. Sequencing was performed on CD8+ T cells from cultured PBMCs, taken from culture after CMV antigen stimulation. All receptors come from a human donor in good health (CMV status not recorded). Some clones in this sample may be carry-over from other donors' samples.

This chain uses TRBV20-1 with TRBJ1-3; D gene uncertain. The ends were cut back, 5 bases at V and 8 bases at J, with 7 bases in the middle. The CDR3 is 10 amino acids. Germline CDR1 is DFQATT and CDR2 is SNEGSKA (reference sequence). The CDR3, as DNA: TGCAGTGCTTTTGGGGACACCATATATTTT. It specifies CSAFGDTIYF.

This rearrangement joins TRBV6-1 to TRBJ1-2; D possibly corresponds to TRBD1 (6 bases). Trimming pared 0 bases from V and 3 bases from J, leaving 14 bases between. The CDR3 spans 16 residues. In germline, CDR1 is MNHNS, CDR2 SASEGT. DNA for the CDR3: TGTGCCAGCAGTGAAGCGCTCGGGGGCAGTGACTATGGCTACACCTTC. Encoded protein: CASSEALGGSDYGYTF.

The rearrangement joins TRBV7-2 to TRBJ2-5, with TRBD2 identical over 12 bases. Germline assignment: CDR1 SGHTA and CDR2 FQGNSA. V lost 5 bases to trimming and J lost 5 bases; unmatched junction nucleotides: 9. The CDR3 consists of 16 residues. The CDR3 nucleotides read TGTGCCAGCAGCCCCGCGACTAGCGGGAGAGGGGAGACCCAGTACTTC. Translation gives CASSPATSGRGETQYF.

This chain connects TRBV11-2 to TRBJ1-2; D gene ambiguous. CDR1 is SGHAT, CDR2 FQNNGV, per germline. V shed 4 bases and J shed 3 bases, with 12 bases lying between them. CDR3 length: 14 residues. The CDR3 coding sequence is TGTGCCAGCAGCTCAGGAGGCACCGACTATGGCTACACCTTC. Its translation: CASSSGGTDYGYTF.

This clonotype has just a few counts. The genes are TRBV6-2 or TRBV6-3 and TRBJ1-1; 7 bases align to TRBD1. This CDR3 contains 16 residues. V shed 0 bases, J shed 3 bases, and the junction held 7 bases outside the gene matches. Germline loops: CDR1 MNHEY, CDR2 SVGEGT. CDR3 bases: TGTGCCAGCAGTTACTCGCAGGGGGAATGGTACACTGAAGCTTTCTTT. This encodes CASSYSQGEWYTEAFF.

This rearrangement joins TRBV7-9 to TRBJ2-1; D remains ambiguous. The CDR3 totals 10 residues. Looked up from germline, CDR1 is SEHNR and CDR2 is FQNEAQ (reference sequence). Trimming shortened V by 5 bases and J by 5 bases, and 1 base separated the two germline ends. CDR3 sequence reads: CASSHNEQFF. Written as DNA, the CDR3 is TGTGCCAGCAGCCACAATGAGCAGTTCTTC.

This chain connects TRBV7-9 to TRBJ2-7; tentative D call: TRBD2 (6 bases). The CDR3 extends over 15 amino acids. The V gene lost 5 bases and the J gene lost 1 base, with 15 bases spanning the gap. Germline loops: CDR1 SEHNR, CDR2 FQNEAQ (reference sequence). Here the CDR3 reads CASSPGEVRSYEQYF. CDR3 DNA sequence: TGTGCCAGCAGCCCCGGGGAGGTACGTTCCTACGAGCAGTACTTC.

The chain joins TRBV10-3 to TRBJ1-1; D remains ambiguous. The CDR3 totals 14 residues. CDR1 and CDR2 (germline): ENHRY, SYGVKD. The V and J ends lost 3 bases and 4 bases respectively, with 12 bases between them. CDR3 nucleotides: TGTGCCATCAGTGACCCCGGGCCCGGCACTGAAGCTTTCTTT. This translates into CAISDPGPGTEAFF.

This chain uses TRBV28 with TRBJ2-2; TRBD1 matches 7 bases. The germline V gene has CDR1 MDHEN and CDR2 SYDVKM. The CDR3 is made up of 17 amino acids. Germline trimming cut 6 bases from V and 3 bases from J; bases unmatched to any gene: 13. CDR3 in amino acids: CASSPISGTEDTGELFF. Written as DNA, the CDR3 is TGTGCCAGCAGCCCGATTTCCGGGACAGAAGACACCGGGGAGCTGTTTTTT.

This clonotype was found a few times. CDR3 sequence (DNA): TGTGCCAGCAGCTTAACTAGCGGGGGGGGTGTGGGCAATGAGCAGTTCTTC. It is translated as CASSLTSGGGVGNEQFF. The genes are TRBV7-3 and TRBJ2-1; 11 bases are a match to TRBD2. Germline CDR1 is SGHTA and CDR2 is FQGTGA. V shed 0 bases and J 6 bases; nucleotides not matched to a gene: 7. The CDR3 is 17 amino acids.

This clonotype came up a few times. V gene TRBV19 combines with J gene TRBJ2-7, with D perhaps matching TRBD1 or TRBD2 (6 bases each). This CDR3 is built from 15 residues. Per germline, CDR1 LNHDA and CDR2 SQIVND (reference sequence). The V and J ends lost 6 bases and 5 bases respectively, with 20 bases between them. CDR3 DNA sequence: TGTGCCAGTAGGAGAGCCTCACAGGGACTTGACGAGCAGTACTTC. Protein product: CASRRASQGLDEQYF. Full variable domain (missing parts from reference TRBV19 and TRBJ2-7): DGGITQSPKYLFRKEGQNVTLSCEQNLNHDAMYWYRQDPGQGLRLIYYSQIVNDFQKGDIAEGYSVSREKKESFPLTVTSAQKNPTAFYLCASRRASQGLDEQYFGPGTRLTVT.

This clonotype was picked up one time. V gene TRBV11-2 combines with J gene TRBJ1-4; D not certain. The CDR3 totals 16 residues. V was pared by 3 bases and J by 2 bases, with 13 bases between. The V gene's germline CDR1 is SGHAT and CDR2 FQNNGV. The CDR3 loop reads CASSFWEKRTNEKLFF. The CDR3 DNA is TGTGCCAGCAGCTTTTGGGAAAAACGGACTAATGAAAAACTGTTTTTT.

The V gene is TRBV7-4, the J gene TRBJ2-7; no definite D call. There are 15 residues in the CDR3. The V end was cut by 5 bases, the J end by 0 bases, with 14 bases between. Germline-derived CDR1 and CDR2 are SGHVT and SQSDAQ. The CDR3 DNA reads TGTGCCAGCAGCATACCTAATCGGAGCTCCTACGAGCAGTACTTC. This encodes CASSIPNRSSYEQYF.

The chain employs TRBV10-3 and TRBJ2-1; TRBD1 aligns across 8 bases. The CDR3 has 12 residues. Trimming removed 11 bases from V and 6 bases from J; junction bases left unmatched: 6. The V gene's germline CDR1 is ENHRY and CDR2 SYGVKD. CDR3 sequence reads: CAFGQGGNEQFF. CDR3 in DNA: TGTGCCTTCGGACAGGGTGGCAATGAGCAGTTCTTC.

This clonotype was seen repeatedly, ten times or more. V is TRBV7-2 and J is TRBJ1-3, with unresolved D. CDR3 length: 15 amino acids. The germline CDR1 and CDR2 sequences are SGHTA and FQGNSA. V was cut by 2 bases and J by 0 bases, with 8 bases left in between. The CDR3 coding sequence is TGTGCCAGCAGCTTAACAAGGTTCTCTGGAAACACCATATATTTT. Its protein is CASSLTRFSGNTIYF.

This sequence joins TRBV12-3 or TRBV12-4 and TRBJ2-2, with 11 positions matching TRBD1. This CDR3 region has 16 residues. Trimming cost V 6 bases and J 3 bases; bases outside gene matches: 6. DNA of the CDR3: TGTGCCAGCAGCCCCGGGACAGGGGGTCACACCGGGGAGCTGTTTTTT. Translation gives CASSPGTGGHTGELFF.

The rearrangement uses TRBV12-3 or TRBV12-4 and TRBJ1-5; TRBD1 matches at 9 bases. With V trimmed by 5 bases and J by 6 bases, 5 bases remained unmatched. There are 14 residues in the CDR3. The CDR3 spells CASSPRTGVQPQHF. DNA for the CDR3: TGTGCCAGCAGTCCAAGGACAGGGGTTCAGCCCCAGCATTTT.